The present T cell receptor beta chain was sequenced within a study of liver allograft versus peripheral blood T cells. Study as a whole: Graft-liver T cell receptor repertoires were compared against recipient peripheral blood repertoires.

TCRdb passed the reads through MiXCR, listing each CDR3 protein once. Among just under 8,500 distinct CDR3 sequences listed, approximately 17% were seen once. The sequence derives from a human patient who had a liver transplant. The T cells may come from the graft donor.

CDR3 bases: TGCGCCAAGACCCCTAGGGGGGCTGGAAACACCATATATTTT. It specifies CAKTPRGAGNTIYF. V is TRBV10-2 and J is TRBJ1-3; a weak D match, TRBD1 (6 bases). Germline assignment: CDR1 WSHSY and CDR2 SAAADI. V lost 10 bases, J lost 2 bases, and 15 bases lay in between. The CDR3 runs to 14 residues.